This T cell receptor beta chain is drawn from a study of shared clonotypes between healthy human individuals. A CD45RA-negative memory subset and a CD45RA+ naive subset were separated from the CD4+ cells. Each cell subset's genomic DNA was divided evenly among several immunoSEQ plates. Sequenced by immunoSEQ multiplex PCR; TCRdb stores in-frame clones only, minus some. The sample includes roughly 1,000,000 clones, approximately 80% of them seen just once. Trimming took off 0 bases at V and 5 bases at J, with 7 bases between the two ends. The CDR3 is 13 amino acids. The germline gives CDR1 PRHDT, CDR2 FYEKMQ (reference sequence). Study results and caveats: Relative to clonotypes present in all four donors, those not shared had lower generation probabilities. Estimated richness was generally greater in naive than memory subsets.

This clone occurred once. The antigen is not known. This TCR was recovered from a man in his late teens or twenties in good health. Some clones in this sample may be carry-over from other donors' samples. The rearrangement links TRBV13 to TRBJ1-1, with unresolved D. Sequencing used memory CD4+ T cells from PBMCs. The subset denotes: CD45RA-negative fraction. CDR3 in amino acids: CASSLGGRTEAFF. The CDR3 bases are TGTGCCAGCAGCTTAGGCGGCCGGACTGAAGCTTTCTTT.